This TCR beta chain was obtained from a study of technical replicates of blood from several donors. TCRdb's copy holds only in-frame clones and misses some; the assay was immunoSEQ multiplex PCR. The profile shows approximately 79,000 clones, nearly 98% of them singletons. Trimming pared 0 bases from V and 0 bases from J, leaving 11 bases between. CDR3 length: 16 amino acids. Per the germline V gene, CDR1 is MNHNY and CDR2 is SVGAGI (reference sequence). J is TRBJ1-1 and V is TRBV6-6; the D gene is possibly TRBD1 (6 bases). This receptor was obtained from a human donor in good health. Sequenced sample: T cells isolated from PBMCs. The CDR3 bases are TGTGCCAGCAGTTACTCGCTGACAGGAATGAACACTGAAGCTTTCTTT. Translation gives CASSYSLTGMNTEAFF.